Reported below is one T cell receptor (beta chain). Antigen: not known. This sample is drawn from a study of beta chain features in type 1 diabetes. Study background: Similarity in age, gender and cell yields was seen between patients and healthy donors.

Investigators reverse transcribed all isolated RNA, so they sequenced expressed TCRB transcripts. Naive, central memory and regulatory T cell samples averaged approximately 3.5 million immunoSEQ reads each. Profiling relied on immunoSEQ multiplex PCR, and the TCRdb table lists in-frame clones only, not all of them. The table records some 900,000 clones, under 20% of them present only once. Broader study findings: Fewer junction insertions and more nucleotide deletions appeared in type 1 diabetes patients. HLA effects on TCRB rearrangement stayed unresolved here.

V was clipped by 5 bases and J by 5 bases, with 4 bases between them. The CDR3 runs 11 residues. The V gene's germline CDR1 is MDHEN and CDR2 SYDVKM. What was sequenced was naive CD4+ T cells from blood. The source of this sequence is a woman aged 18-29 years in good health. The chain combines TRBV28 with TRBJ1-5; D remains ambiguous. CDR3 sequence reads: CASSEDQPQHF. The CDR3 DNA reads as TGTGCCAGCAGTGAAGATCAGCCCCAGCATTTT.